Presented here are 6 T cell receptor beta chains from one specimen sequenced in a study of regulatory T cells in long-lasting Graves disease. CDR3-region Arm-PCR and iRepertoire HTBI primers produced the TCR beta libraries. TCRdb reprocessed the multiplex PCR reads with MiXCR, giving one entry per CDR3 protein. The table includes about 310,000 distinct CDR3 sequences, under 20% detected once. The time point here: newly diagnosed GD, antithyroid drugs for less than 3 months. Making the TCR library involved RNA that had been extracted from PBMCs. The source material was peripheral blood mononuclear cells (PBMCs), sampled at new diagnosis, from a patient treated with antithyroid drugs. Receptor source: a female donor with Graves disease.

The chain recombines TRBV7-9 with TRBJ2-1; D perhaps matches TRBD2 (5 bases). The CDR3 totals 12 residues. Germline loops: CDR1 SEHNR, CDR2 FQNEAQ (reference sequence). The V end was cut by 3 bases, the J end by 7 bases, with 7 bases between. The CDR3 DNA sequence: TGTGCCAGCAGCTTCTTAGCGAATGAGCAGTTCTTC. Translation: CASSFLANEQFF.

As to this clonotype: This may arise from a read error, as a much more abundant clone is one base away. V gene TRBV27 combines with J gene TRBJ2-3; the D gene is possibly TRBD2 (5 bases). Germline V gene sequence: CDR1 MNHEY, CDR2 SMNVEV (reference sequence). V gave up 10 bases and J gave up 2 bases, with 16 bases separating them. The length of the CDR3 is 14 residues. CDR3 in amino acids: CATLGSPPTDTQYF. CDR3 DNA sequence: TGTGCCACACTAGGATCCCCGCCCACAGATACGCAGTATTTT.

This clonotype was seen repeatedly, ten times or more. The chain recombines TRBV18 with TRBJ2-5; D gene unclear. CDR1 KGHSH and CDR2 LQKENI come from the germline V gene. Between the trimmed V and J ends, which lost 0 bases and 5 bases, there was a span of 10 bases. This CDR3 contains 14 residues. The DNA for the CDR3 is TGTGCCAGCTCACCACCGCACAATGGGGAGACCCAGTACTTC. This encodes CASSPPHNGETQYF.

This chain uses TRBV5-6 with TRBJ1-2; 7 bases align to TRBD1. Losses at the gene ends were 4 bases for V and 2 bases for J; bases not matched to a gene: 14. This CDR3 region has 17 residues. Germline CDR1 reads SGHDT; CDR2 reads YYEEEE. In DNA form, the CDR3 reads TGTGCCAGCAGCGGTCACCCGAGTAGGGGGCGCAACTATGGCTACACCTTC. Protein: CASSGHPSRGRNYGYTF.

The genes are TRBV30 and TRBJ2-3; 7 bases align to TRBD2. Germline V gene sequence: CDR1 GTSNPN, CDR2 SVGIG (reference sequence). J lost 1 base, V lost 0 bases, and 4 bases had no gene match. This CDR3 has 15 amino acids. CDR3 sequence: CAWSVGGIRTDTQYF. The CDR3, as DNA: TGTGCCTGGAGTGTGGGAGGGATTCGCACAGATACGCAGTATTTT.

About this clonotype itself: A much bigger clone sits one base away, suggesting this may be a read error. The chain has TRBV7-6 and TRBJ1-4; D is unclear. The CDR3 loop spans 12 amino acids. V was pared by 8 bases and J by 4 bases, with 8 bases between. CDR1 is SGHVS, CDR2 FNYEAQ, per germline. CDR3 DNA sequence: TGTGCCAGCGCCCTAATTAATGAAAAACTGTTTTTT. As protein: CASALINEKLFF.